The 10 T cell receptor beta chains below were found in one sample sequenced in a study of shared clonotypes between healthy human individuals. Naive CD8 cells lacked CD45RO, underwent positive selection for CCR7 and left out terminally differentiated effector memory CD45RA+ cells. Here immunoSEQ multiplex PCR was the method, and the copy in TCRdb shows in-frame clones only, minus some. The data contain around 1.9 million clones, 93% of them seen just once; the ten biggest clones take up approximately 1.6%. The specimen sequenced was naive CD8+ T cells from PBMCs. The receptors originated from a young man in good health. Some clones in this sample may be carry-over from other donors' samples.

This chain joins TRBV6-4 and TRBJ2-2; TRBD2 matches at 9 bases. V lost 2 bases to trimming and J lost 4 bases; unmatched junction nucleotides: 5. Germline V CDR1 and CDR2: MRHNA, SNTAGT. The CDR3 runs to 16 residues. CDR3: CASSDIAREGTGELFF. Here the CDR3 DNA reads TGTGCCAGCAGTGACATCGCGCGGGAGGGCACCGGGGAGCTGTTTTTT.

This CDR3 is CASSLSSLSTNEKLFF. The CDR3 DNA is TGTGCCAGCAGCCTCTCGAGCCTTTCAACTAATGAAAAACTGTTTTTT. The chain links TRBV5-5 to TRBJ1-4; D ambiguous. The germline V and J ends were trimmed by 4 bases and 0 bases, with 13 bases remaining between them. CDR3 length: 16 amino acids. Germline lookup yields CDR1 SGHKS and CDR2 YYEKEE (reference sequence).

The chain combines TRBV13 with TRBJ2-3; a weak D match, TRBD2 (6 bases). The CDR3 is 16 amino acids. From germline, CDR1 is PRHDT and CDR2 FYEKMQ (reference sequence). V lost 5 bases and J lost 2, with 17 bases in between. CDR3 protein: CASSLSGVGFTDTQYF. In nucleotides, the CDR3 is TGTGCCAGCAGCCTTAGCGGAGTGGGGTTCACAGATACGCAGTATTTT.

As regards this clone: The same CDR3 can be traced to other DNA sequences in this sample. The genes are TRBV29-1 and TRBJ2-7; no firm D call. Trimming shortened V by 4 bases and J by 4 bases, and 5 bases separated the two germline ends. Germline V gene sequence: CDR1 SQVTM, CDR2 ANQGSEA. This CDR3 has 10 amino acids. DNA for the CDR3: TGCAGCGTTGGGAGTTACGAGCAGTACTTC. Residues: CSVGSYEQYF.

V is TRBV27 and J is TRBJ1-5, with a possible D match to TRBD1 (6 bases). CDR1 MNHEY and CDR2 SMNVEV come from the germline V gene (reference sequence). Deletions cut 6 bases from V and 4 bases from J, with 10 bases between. The CDR3 is made up of 13 amino acids. The CDR3 sequence: CASSPQGNQPQHF. The CDR3 coding sequence is TGTGCCAGCAGCCCACAGGGAAATCAGCCCCAGCATTTT.

This chain joins TRBV11-2 and TRBJ2-3; 10 bases fit TRBD1. The CDR3 sequence is 17 residues long. V was pared by 3 bases and J by 0 bases, with 6 bases of the junction left unmatched. Germline assignment: CDR1 SGHAT and CDR2 FQNNGV. CDR3 bases: TGTGCCAGCAGCTTTCCTCGACAGGGGGCTAGCACAGATACGCAGTATTTT. It yields the protein CASSFPRQGASTDTQYF.

The chain carries TRBV9 and TRBJ2-7; 8 bases align to TRBD1. Germline CDR1 is SGDLS and CDR2 is YYNGEE. The J segment lost 4 bases and the V segment lost 4 bases, leaving 7 bases of the junction unmatched. The CDR3 consists of 14 residues. This CDR3 reads CASSPSTGDYEQYF. The CDR3 DNA is TGTGCCAGCAGCCCCTCGACAGGGGATTACGAGCAGTACTTC.

V gene TRBV27 combines with J gene TRBJ1-2; 8 positions match TRBD1. Germline V gene data show CDR1 as MNHEY and CDR2 as SMNVEV (reference sequence). This CDR3 has 15 residues. The J segment lost 3 bases and the V segment lost 1 base, leaving 4 bases of the junction unmatched. Here the CDR3 reads CASSLWAGGDYGYTF. CDR3 in DNA: TGTGCCAGCAGTTTATGGGCAGGGGGCGACTATGGCTACACCTTC.

J is TRBJ2-7 and V is TRBV2; the match to TRBD2 covers 11 bases. There are 15 residues in the CDR3. V dropped 8 bases and J dropped 6; count of bases not matched to a gene: 12. The germline gives CDR1 SNHLY, CDR2 FYNNEI. The CDR3 region is CASLRLAGRSGEQYF. The CDR3 DNA follows: TGTGCCAGCTTGCGACTAGCGGGAAGGTCGGGCGAGCAGTACTTC.

J is TRBJ2-3 and V is TRBV29-1; D is unclear. CDR3 length: 11 amino acids. Looked up from germline, CDR1 is SQVTM and CDR2 is ANQGSEA. Trimming shortened V by 5 bases and J by 5 bases, and 8 bases separated the two germline ends. CDR3 region: CSVNRGDTQYF. In DNA form, the CDR3 reads TGCAGCGTTAACCGAGGAGATACGCAGTATTTT.